A selection of T cell receptor beta chains follows, all from one sample in a study of T cells in Graves' hyperthyroidism and ophthalmopathy. TCRdb reanalysed the multiplex PCR reads using MiXCR and keeps one entry per CDR3 protein. The sample carries about 360,000 distinct CDR3 sequences, roughly 13% recorded once. Sequencing input: blood. These receptors were obtained from a woman aged 18-29 years with Graves' hyperthyroidism. The CDR3 runs from the conserved cysteine through the conserved F or W.

j_call v_call cdr3_aa
TRBJ2-3 TRBV30 CAWSVTPVSSTDTQYF
TRBJ2-2 TRBV19 CASSTPGSANTGELFF
TRBJ1-5 TRBV20-1 CSARRGGFQPQHF
TRBJ2-3 TRBV7-2 CASSPLGPGGLTDTQYF
TRBJ2-1 TRBV27 CATRLAGRSSYNEQFF
TRBJ2-3 TRBV20-1 CSANLAGVDTQYF
TRBJ1-1 TRBV28 CASSPGGRPAFF
TRBJ1-5 TRBV19 CASSRGQFNQPQHF
TRBJ1-4 TRBV10-2 CASSEGPRNEKLFF
TRBJ1-2 TRBV28 CASSLGAWTGPDGYTF
TRBJ2-7 TRBV3-1 CASSHSDLGNEQYF
TRBJ2-3 TRBV28 CASGISSGRDRDTQYF
TRBJ1-5 TRBV3-1 CASSLNRGNQPQHF
TRBJ2-5 TRBV6-6 CASSYSLRTAQYF
TRBJ2-5 TRBV7-2 CASSPRVNFFQQETQYF
TRBJ1-3 TRBV6-2/TRBV6-3 CASTPGQAMRNTIYF
TRBJ2-3 TRBV7-3 CASSTDSYGTDTQYF
TRBJ1-5 TRBV6-1 CASSEPGGMPQHF
TRBJ2-7 TRBV7-2 CASSHGQASYEQYF
TRBJ2-2 TRBV28 CASSPGLVTDTGELFF
TRBJ2-7 TRBV7-8 CASSLAGLSSSYEQYF
TRBJ2-2 TRBV28 CASSPVAAGGGTGELFF
TRBJ2-1 TRBV28 CASQTGGALNEQFF
TRBJ2-7 TRBV20-1 CSASDFSGGGRSYEQYF
TRBJ1-1 TRBV19 CASSILKNTEAFF
TRBJ2-1 TRBV7-2 CAGGLVGEQFF
TRBJ1-2 TRBV3-1 CASSLSFGGRGYGYTF
TRBJ1-1 TRBV7-3 CASSWTANTEAFF
TRBJ1-6 TRBV10-3 CAISKGDGPLHF
TRBJ1-1 TRBV4-1 CASSRPADTEAFF
TRBJ2-5 TRBV18 CASSPEEETQYF
TRBJ2-7 TRBV9 CASSALAGGPYEQYF
TRBJ2-1 TRBV20-1 CSASAPVAYNEQFF
TRBJ2-7 TRBV5-1 CASSLSQGTAYEQYF
TRBJ1-3 TRBV2 CASRTVGSGNTIYF
TRBJ2-1 TRBV3-1 CASSQSTLAGVHEQFF
TRBJ2-1 TRBV6-2/TRBV6-3 CASSYAWGGSQQFF
TRBJ2-7 TRBV7-9 CASSPAGGAYEQYF
TRBJ2-1 TRBV20-1 CSASPGQGATEQFF
TRBJ2-5 TRBV18 CASSPQQETQYF
TRBJ1-4 TRBV27 CASSTWIGSTNEKLFF
TRBJ1-3 TRBV6-1 CASSVLRPGQGFRGNTIYF
TRBJ2-1 TRBV19 CASGRPTGDEQFF
TRBJ1-6 TRBV7-9 CASSHVSLQGTGGSPLHF
TRBJ1-1 TRBV28 CASSTGQALGFF
TRBJ1-4 TRBV18 CASSPRDGNEKLFF
TRBJ2-1 TRBV28 CASSTRDRGNYNEQFF
TRBJ1-2 TRBV11-2 CASSLDVNSYGYTF
TRBJ1-2 TRBV18 CASLNPSYYGYTF
TRBJ1-1 TRBV4-3 CASSQEEGAEAFF
TRBJ1-5 TRBV7-2 CAGSSNREAQHF
TRBJ2-3 TRBV4-2 CASSRGASGSGDTQYF
TRBJ2-3 TRBV3-1 CASSHTGPTGTDTQYF
TRBJ1-6 TRBV11-2 CASSSWVDRGGDNSPLHF
TRBJ2-5 TRBV15 CATSRDELAGGMKTQYF
TRBJ2-5 TRBV28 CASSLAPGPQETQYF
TRBJ1-1 TRBV3-1 CASSQGPSGTEAFF
TRBJ1-3 TRBV5-1 CASSLEVSGNTIYF
TRBJ2-5 TRBV11-2 CASSLYQEAQYF
TRBJ2-7 TRBV27 CASSLASGVGYEQYF